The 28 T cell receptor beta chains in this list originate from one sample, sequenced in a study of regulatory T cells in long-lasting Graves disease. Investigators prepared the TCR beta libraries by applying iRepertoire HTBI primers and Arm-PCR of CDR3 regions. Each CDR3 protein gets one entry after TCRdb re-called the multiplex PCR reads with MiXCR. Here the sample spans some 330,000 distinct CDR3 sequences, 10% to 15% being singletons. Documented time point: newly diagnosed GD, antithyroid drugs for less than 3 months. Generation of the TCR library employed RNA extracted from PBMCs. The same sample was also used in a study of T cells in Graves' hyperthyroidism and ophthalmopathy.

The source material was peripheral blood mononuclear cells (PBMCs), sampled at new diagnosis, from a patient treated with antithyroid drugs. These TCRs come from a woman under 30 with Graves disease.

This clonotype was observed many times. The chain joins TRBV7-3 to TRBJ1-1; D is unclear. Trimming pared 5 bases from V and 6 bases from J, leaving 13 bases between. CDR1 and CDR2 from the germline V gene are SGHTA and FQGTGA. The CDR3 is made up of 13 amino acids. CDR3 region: CASSPIAGSEAFF. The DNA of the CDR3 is TGTGCCAGCAGCCCAATAGCGGGGTCTGAAGCTTTCTTT.

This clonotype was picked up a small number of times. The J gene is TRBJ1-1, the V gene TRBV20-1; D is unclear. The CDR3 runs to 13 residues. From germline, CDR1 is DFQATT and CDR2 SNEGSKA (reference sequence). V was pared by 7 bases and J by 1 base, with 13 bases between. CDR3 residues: CSGEEGGNTEAFF. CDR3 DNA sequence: TGCAGTGGAGAGGAGGGAGGGAACACTGAAGCTTTCTTT.

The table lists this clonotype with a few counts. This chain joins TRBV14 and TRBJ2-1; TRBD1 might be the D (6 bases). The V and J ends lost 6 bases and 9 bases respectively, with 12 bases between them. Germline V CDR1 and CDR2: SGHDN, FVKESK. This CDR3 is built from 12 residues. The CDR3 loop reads CASRRTGTEQFF. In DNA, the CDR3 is TGTGCCAGCAGAAGAACAGGGACTGAGCAGTTCTTC.

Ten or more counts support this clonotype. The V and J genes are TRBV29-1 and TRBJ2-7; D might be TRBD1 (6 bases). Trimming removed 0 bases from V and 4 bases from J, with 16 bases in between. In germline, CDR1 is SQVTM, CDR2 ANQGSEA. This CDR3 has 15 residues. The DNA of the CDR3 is TGCAGCGTTGAAGATACCAGGGGAGTGGGATACGAGCAGTACTTC. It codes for CSVEDTRGVGYEQYF.

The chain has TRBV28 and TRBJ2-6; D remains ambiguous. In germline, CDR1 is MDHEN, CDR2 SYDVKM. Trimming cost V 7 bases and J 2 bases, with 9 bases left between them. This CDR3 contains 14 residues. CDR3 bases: TGTGCCAGCACTAGGGTTGCTGGGGCCAACGTCCTGACTTTC. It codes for CASTRVAGANVLTF.

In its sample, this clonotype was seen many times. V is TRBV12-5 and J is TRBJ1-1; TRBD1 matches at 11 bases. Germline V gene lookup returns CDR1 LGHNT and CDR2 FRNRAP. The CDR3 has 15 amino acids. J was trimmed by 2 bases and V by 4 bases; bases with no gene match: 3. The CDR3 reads CASGSGTGGNTEAFF. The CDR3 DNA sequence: TGTGCTAGTGGTTCAGGGACAGGGGGTAACACTGAAGCTTTCTTT. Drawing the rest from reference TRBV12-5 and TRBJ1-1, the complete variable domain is DARVTQTPRHKVTEMGQEVTMRCQPILGHNTVFWYRQTMMQGLELLAYFRNRAPLDDSGMPKDRFSAEMPDATLATLKIQPSEPRDSAVYFCASGSGTGGNTEAFFGQGTRLTVV.

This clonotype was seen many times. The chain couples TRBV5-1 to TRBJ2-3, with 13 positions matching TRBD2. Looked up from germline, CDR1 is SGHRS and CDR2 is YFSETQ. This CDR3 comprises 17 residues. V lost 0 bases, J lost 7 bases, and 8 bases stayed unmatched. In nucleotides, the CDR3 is TGCGCCAGCAGCTTGGCCAAGACTAGCGGGAGGCTAAATACGCAGTATTTT. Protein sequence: CASSLAKTSGRLNTQYF.

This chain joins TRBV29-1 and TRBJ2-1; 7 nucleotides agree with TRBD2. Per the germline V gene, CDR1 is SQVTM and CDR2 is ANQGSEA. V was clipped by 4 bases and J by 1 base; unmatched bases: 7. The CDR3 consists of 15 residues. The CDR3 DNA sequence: TGCAGCGTTGGACTAAGCGGGAAATCCTACAATGAGCAGTTCTTC. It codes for CSVGLSGKSYNEQFF.

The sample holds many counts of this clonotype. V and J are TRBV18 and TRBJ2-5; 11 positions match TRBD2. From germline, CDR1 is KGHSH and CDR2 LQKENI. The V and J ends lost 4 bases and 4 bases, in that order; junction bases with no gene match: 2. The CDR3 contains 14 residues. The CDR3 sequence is CASSRTSGRETQYF. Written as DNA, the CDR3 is TGTGCCAGCTCACGAACTAGCGGGAGAGAGACCCAGTACTTC.

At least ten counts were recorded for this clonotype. The CDR3 nucleotides read TGTGCCAGCAGGAGGGATAGCCGACCCTACGAGCAGTACTTC. It translates to CASRRDSRPYEQYF. The chain couples TRBV28 to TRBJ2-7; maybe TRBD2 (5 bases). In germline, CDR1 is MDHEN, CDR2 SYDVKM. V was trimmed by 6 bases and J by 2 bases, leaving 14 bases between them. The CDR3 extends over 14 amino acids.

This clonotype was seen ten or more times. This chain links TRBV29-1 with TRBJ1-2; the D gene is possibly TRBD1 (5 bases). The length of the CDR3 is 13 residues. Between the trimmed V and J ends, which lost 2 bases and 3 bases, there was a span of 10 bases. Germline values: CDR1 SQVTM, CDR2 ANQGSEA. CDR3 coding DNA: TGCAGCGTTGAATGGTTCAGGGACTATGGCTACACCTTC. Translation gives CSVEWFRDYGYTF. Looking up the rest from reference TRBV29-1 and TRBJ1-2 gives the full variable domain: SAVISQKPSRDICQRGTSLTIQCQVDSQVTMMFWYRQQPGQSLTLIATANQGSEATYESGFVIDKFPISRPNLTFSTLTVSNMSPEDSSIYLCSVEWFRDYGYTFGSGTRLTVV.

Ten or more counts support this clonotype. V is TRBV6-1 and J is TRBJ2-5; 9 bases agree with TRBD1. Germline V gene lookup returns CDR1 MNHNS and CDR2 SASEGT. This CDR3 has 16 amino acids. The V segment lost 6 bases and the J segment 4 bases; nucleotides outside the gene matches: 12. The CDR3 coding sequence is TGTGCCAGCAGCCCCCGGGGACAGGGACTAACAGAGACCCAGTACTTC. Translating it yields CASSPRGQGLTETQYF.

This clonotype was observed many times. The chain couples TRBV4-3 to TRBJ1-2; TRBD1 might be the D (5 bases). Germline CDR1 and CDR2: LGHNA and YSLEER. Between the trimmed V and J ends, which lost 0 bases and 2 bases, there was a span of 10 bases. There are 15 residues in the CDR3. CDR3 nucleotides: TGCGCCAGCAGCCAAGATCTCGCAGGGAACTATGGCTACACCTTC. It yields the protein CASSQDLAGNYGYTF.

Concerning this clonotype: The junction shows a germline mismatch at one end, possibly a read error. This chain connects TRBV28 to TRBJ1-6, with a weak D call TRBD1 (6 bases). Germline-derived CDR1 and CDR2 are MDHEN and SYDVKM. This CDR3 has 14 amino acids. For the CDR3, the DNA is TGTGCCAACAGTTCCGGAGACAGGTTCTCACCCCTCCACTTT. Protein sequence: CANSSGDRFSPLHF. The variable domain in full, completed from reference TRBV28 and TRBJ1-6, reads DVKVTQSSRYLVKRTGEKVFLECVQDMDHENMFWYRQDPGLGLRLIYFSYDVKMKEKGDIPEGYSVSREKKERFSLILESASTNQTSMYLCANSSGDRFSPLHFGNGTRLTVT.

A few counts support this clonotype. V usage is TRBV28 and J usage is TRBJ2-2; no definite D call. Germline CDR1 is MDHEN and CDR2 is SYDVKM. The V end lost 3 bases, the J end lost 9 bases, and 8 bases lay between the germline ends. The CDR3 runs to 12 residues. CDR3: CASSFGTRELFF. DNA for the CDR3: TGTGCCAGCAGTTTTGGAACCCGGGAGCTGTTTTTT. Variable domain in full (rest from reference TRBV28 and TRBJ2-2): DVKVTQSSRYLVKRTGEKVFLECVQDMDHENMFWYRQDPGLGLRLIYFSYDVKMKEKGDIPEGYSVSREKKERFSLILESASTNQTSMYLCASSFGTRELFFGEGSRLTVL.

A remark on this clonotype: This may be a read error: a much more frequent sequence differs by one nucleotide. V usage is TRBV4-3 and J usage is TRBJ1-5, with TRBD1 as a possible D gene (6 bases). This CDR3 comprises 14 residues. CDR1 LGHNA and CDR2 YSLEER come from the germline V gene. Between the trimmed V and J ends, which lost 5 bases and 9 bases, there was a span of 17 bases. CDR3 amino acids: CASSLATGIWPQHF. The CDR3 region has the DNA TGCGCCAGCAGCTTAGCTACAGGGATTTGGCCCCAGCATTTT.

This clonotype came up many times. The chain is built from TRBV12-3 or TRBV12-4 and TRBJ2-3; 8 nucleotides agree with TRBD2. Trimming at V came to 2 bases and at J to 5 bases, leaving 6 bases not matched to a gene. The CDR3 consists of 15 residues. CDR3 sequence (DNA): TGTGCCAGCAGTTTATGGAGCGGGGGACAAGATACGCAGTATTTT. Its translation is CASSLWSGGQDTQYF.

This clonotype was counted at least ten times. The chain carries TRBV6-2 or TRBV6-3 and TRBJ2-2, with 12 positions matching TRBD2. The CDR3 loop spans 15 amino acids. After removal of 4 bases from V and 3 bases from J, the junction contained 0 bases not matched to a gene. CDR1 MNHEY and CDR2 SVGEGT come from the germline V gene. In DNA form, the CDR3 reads TGTGCCAGCAGTTCTAGCGGGAGGGACACCGGGGAGCTGTTTTTT. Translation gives CASSSSGRDTGELFF.

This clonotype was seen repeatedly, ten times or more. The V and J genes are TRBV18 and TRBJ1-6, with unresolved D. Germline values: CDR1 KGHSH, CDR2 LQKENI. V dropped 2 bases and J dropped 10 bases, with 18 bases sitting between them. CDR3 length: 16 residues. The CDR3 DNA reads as TGTGCCAGCTCACCATTTCTTGTCGAGGCTCGGTCACCCCTCCACTTT. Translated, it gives CASSPFLVEARSPLHF.

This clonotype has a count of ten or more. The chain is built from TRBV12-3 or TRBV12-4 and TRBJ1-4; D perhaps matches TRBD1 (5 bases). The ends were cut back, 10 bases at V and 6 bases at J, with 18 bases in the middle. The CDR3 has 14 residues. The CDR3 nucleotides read TGTGCCACCTCTTCCGGGGGTTCAGATGAAAAACTGTTTTTT. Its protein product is CATSSGGSDEKLFF.

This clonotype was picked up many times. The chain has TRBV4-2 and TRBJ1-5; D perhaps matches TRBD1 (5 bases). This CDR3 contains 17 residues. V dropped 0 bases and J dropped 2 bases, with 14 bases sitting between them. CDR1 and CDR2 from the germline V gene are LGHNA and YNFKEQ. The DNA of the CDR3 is TGTGCCAGCAGCCAAGAGTTAAACGGGGGAGGCAATCAGCCCCAGCATTTT. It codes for CASSQELNGGGNQPQHF.

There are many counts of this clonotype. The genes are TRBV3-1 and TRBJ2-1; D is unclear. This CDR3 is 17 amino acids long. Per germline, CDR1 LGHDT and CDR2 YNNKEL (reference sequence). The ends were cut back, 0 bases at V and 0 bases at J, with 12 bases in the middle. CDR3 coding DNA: TGTGCCAGCAGCCAAGAAATAGGACGGGTCTCCTACAATGAGCAGTTCTTC. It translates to CASSQEIGRVSYNEQFF.

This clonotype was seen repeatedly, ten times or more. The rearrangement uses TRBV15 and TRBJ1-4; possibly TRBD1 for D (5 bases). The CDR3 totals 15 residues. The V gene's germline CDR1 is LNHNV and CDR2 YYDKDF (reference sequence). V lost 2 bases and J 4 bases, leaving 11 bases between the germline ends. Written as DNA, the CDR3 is TGTGCCACCAGCAGACCCGGGACCGATAATGAAAAACTGTTTTTT. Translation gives CATSRPGTDNEKLFF. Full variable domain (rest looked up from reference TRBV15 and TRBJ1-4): DAMVIQNPRYQVTQFGKPVTLSCSQTLNHNVMYWYQQKSSQAPKLLFHYYDKDFNNEADTPDNFQSRRPNTSFCFLDIRSPGLGDTAMYLCATSRPGTDNEKLFFGSGTQLSVL.

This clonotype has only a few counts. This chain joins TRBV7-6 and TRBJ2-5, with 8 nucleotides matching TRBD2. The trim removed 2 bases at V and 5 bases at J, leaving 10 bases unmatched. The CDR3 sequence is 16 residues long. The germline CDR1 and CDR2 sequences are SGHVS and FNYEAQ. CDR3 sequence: CASSLWFGGGPETQYF. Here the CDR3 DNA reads TGTGCCAGCAGCTTATGGTTCGGGGGGGGGCCGGAGACCCAGTACTTC.

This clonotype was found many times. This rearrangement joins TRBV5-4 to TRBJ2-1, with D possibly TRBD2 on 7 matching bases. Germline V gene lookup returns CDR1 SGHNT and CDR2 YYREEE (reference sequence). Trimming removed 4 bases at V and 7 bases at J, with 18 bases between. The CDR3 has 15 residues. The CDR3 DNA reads TGTGCCAGCAGCAGGCCCGGAGGGGGGGTAAATGAGCAGTTCTTC. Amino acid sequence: CASSRPGGGVNEQFF. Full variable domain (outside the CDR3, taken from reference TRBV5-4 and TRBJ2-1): ETGVTQSPTHLIKTRGQQVTLRCSSQSGHNTVSWYQQALGQGPQFIFQYYREEENGRGNFPPRFSGLQFPNYSSELNVNALELDDSALYLCASSRPGGGVNEQFFGPGTRLTVL.

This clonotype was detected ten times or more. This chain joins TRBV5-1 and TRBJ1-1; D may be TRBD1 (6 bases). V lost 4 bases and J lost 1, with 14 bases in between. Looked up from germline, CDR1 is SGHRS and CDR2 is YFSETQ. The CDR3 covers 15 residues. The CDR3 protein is CASSPAGGRNTEAFF. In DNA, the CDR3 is TGCGCCAGCAGCCCCGCGGGGGGGCGGAACACTGAAGCTTTCTTT.

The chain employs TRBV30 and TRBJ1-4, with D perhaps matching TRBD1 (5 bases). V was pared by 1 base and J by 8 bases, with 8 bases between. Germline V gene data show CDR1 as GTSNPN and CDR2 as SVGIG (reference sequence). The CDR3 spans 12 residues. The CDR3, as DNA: TGTGCCTGGAGTGAAAGGGGCGAAAAACTGTTTTTT. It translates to CAWSERGEKLFF.

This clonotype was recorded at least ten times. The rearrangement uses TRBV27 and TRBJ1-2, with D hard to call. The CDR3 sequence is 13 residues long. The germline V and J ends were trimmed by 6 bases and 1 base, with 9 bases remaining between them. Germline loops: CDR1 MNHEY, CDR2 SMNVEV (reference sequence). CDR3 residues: CASSFSSNYGYTF. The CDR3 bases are TGTGCCAGCAGCTTCTCCAGTAACTATGGCTACACCTTC.